This T cell receptor (beta chain) was identified in a study of T cells in Graves' hyperthyroidism and ophthalmopathy. Germline loops: CDR1 LNHNV, CDR2 YYDKDF (reference sequence). The CDR3 runs to 15 residues. V shed 0 bases and J 6 bases; nucleotides not matched to a gene: 3. Study-level findings and limits: For ophthalmopathy, model prediction preceded onset by a median approximately 6 months.

In the case of this clonotype: Its cognate antigen is unknown.

The source material, RNA transcripts, was used to amplify TCR beta CDR3 regions. TCR CDR3 regions were first amplified by RT-PCR with HTBI primers. TCRdb independently ran MiXCR on the multiplex PCR reads; one entry per CDR3 protein. This sample carries hundreds of thousands of distinct CDR3 sequences, around 20% of them seen once, and the ten largest clones take 34%. The clonotype was recovered from a man aged 30 to 39 with Graves' ophthalmopathy. The sequencing input was blood. The chain uses TRBV15 and TRBJ1-5; TRBD1 aligns across 9 bases. The CDR3 DNA follows: TGTGCCACCAGCAGAGACCGGGGACAGGGTCAGCCCCAGCATTTT. Its translation is CATSRDRGQGQPQHF. The full variable domain, in which reference TRBV15 and TRBJ1-5 provide the parts outside the CDR3, is DAMVIQNPRYQVTQFGKPVTLSCSQTLNHNVMYWYQQKSSQAPKLLFHYYDKDFNNEADTPDNFQSRRPNTSFCFLDIRSPGLGDTAMYLCATSRDRGQGQPQHFGDGTRLSIL.